This T cell receptor beta chain was profiled in a study of T cells of healthy individuals. This clonotype showed up many times. The V and J ends lost 5 bases and 6 bases respectively, with 16 bases between them. The CDR3 covers 14 residues. The V gene's germline CDR1 is MNHNS and CDR2 SASEGT. Each CDR3 protein gets one entry after TCRdb re-called the 5' RACE reads with MiXCR. The profile shows around 63,000 distinct CDR3 sequences, about a sixth of them singletons. The chain carries TRBV6-1 and TRBJ1-2; D is unresolved. The source is a human donor in good health. The chain's CDR3 is CASSLGEDLNGYTF. The DNA for the CDR3 is TGTGCCAGCAGTCTAGGAGAGGACTTAAATGGCTACACCTTC.